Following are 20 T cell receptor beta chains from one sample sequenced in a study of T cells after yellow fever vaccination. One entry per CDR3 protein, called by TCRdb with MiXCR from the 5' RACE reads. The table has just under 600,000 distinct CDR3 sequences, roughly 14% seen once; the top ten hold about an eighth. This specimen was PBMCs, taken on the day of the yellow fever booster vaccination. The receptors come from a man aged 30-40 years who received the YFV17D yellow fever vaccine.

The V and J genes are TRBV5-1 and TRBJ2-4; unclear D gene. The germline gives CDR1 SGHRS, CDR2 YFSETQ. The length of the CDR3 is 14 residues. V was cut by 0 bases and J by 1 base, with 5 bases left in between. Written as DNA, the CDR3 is TGCGCCAGCAGCTTGGCCCTTGCCAAAAACATTCAGTACTTC. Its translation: CASSLALAKNIQYF.

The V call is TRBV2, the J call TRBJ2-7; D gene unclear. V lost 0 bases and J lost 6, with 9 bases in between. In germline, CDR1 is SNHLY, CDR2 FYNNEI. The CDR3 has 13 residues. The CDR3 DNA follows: TGTGCCAGCAGTGAAGCGCGTTCGAGCGAGCAGTACTTC. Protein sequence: CASSEARSSEQYF. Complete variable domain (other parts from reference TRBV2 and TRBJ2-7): EPEVTQTPSHQVTQMGQEVILRCVPISNHLYFYWYRQILGQKVEFLVSFYNNEISEKSEIFDDQFSVERPDGSNFTLKIRSTKLEDSAMYFCASSEARSSEQYFGPGTRLTVT.

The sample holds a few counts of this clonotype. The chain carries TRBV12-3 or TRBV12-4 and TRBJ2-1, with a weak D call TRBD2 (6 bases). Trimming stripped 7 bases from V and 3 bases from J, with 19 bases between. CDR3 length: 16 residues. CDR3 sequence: CASTYSGGEYYNEQFF. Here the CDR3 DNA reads TGTGCCAGCACCTACTCCGGGGGAGAATACTACAATGAGCAGTTCTTC.

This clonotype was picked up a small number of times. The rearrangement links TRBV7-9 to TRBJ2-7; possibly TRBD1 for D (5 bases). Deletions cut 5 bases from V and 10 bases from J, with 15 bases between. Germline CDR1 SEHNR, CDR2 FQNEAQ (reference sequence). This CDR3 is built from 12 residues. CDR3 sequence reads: CASSLDTQPQYF. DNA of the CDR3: TGTGCCAGCAGCCTGGACACTCAACCTCAGTACTTC.

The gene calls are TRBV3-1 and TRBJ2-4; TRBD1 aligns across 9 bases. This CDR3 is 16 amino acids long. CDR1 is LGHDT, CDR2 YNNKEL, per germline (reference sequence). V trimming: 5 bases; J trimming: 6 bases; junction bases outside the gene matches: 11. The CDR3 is CASSLLGGQGTNIQYF. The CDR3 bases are TGTGCCAGCAGCTTGTTGGGAGGACAGGGGACAAACATTCAGTACTTC. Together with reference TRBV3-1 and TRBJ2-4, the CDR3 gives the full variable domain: DTAVSQTPKYLVTQMGNDKSIKCEQNLGHDTMYWYKQDSKKFLKIMFSYNNKELIINETVPNRFSPKSPDKAHLNLHINSLELGDSAVYFCASSLLGGQGTNIQYFGAGTRLSVL.

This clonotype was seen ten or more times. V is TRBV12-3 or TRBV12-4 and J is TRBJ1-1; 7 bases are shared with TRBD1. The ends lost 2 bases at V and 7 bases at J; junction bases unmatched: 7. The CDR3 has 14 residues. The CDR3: CASSLSQGRNEAFF. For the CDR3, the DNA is TGTGCCAGCAGTTTATCACAGGGGAGAAATGAAGCTTTCTTT.

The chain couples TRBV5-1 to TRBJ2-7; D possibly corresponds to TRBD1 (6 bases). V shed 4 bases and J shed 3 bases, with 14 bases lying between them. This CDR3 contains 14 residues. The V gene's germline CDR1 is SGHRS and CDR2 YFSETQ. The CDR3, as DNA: TGCGCCAGCAGCCACACCGGGACAATCTACGAGCAGTACTTC. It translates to CASSHTGTIYEQYF. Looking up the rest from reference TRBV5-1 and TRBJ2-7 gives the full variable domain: KAGVTQTPRYLIKTRGQQVTLSCSPISGHRSVSWYQQTPGQGLQFLFEYFSETQRNKGNFPGRFSGRQFSNSRSEMNVSTLELGDSALYLCASSHTGTIYEQYFGPGTRLTVT.

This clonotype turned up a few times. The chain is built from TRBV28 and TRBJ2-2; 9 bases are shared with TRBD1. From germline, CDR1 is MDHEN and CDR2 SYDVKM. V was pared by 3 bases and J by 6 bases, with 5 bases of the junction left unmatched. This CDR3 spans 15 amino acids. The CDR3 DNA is TGTGCCAGCAGTTTTACAGGGGGCGCGGCCGGGGAGCTGTTTTTT. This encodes CASSFTGGAAGELFF.

The CDR3 region is CAISGLRREPRSYNEQFF. Written as DNA, the CDR3 is TGTGCCATCAGCGGCTTACGGCGGGAGCCGCGGTCCTACAATGAGCAGTTCTTC. The chain has TRBV10-3 and TRBJ2-1, with 7 bases fitting TRBD2. V shed 6 bases and J 1 base; nucleotides not matched to a gene: 15. The CDR3 covers 18 residues. The V gene's germline CDR1 is ENHRY and CDR2 SYGVKD.

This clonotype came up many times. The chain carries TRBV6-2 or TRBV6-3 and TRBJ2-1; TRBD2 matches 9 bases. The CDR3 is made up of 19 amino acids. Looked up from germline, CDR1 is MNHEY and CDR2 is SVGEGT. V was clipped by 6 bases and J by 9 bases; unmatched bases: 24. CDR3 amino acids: CASRNPAGGSKAKRGEQFF. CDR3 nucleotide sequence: TGTGCCAGCAGGAATCCAGCGGGAGGTTCAAAGGCGAAAAGGGGTGAGCAGTTCTTC.

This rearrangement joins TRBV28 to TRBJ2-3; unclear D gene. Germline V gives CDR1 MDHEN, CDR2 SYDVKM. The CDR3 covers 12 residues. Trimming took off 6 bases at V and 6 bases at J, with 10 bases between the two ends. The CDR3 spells CASREARDTQYF. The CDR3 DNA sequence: TGTGCCAGCAGAGAGGCGCGGGATACGCAGTATTTT.

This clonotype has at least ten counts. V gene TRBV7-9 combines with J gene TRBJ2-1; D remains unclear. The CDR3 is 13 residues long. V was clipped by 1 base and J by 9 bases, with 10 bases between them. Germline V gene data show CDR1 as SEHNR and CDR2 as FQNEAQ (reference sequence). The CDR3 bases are TGTGCCAGCAGCTTAGTGGCGTCGGGTGAGCAGTTCTTC. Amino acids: CASSLVASGEQFF.

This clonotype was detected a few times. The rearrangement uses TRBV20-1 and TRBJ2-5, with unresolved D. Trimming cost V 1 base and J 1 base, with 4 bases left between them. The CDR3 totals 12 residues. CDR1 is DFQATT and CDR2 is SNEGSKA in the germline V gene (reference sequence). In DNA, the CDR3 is TGCAGTGCTAGAGCGTCCCAAGAGACCCAGTACTTC. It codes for CSARASQETQYF.

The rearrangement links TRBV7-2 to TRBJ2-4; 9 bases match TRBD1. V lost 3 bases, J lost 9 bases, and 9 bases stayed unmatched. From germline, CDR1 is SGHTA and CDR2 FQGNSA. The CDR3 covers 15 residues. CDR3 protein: CASSFSGTGPSIQYF. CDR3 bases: TGTGCCAGCAGCTTTTCCGGGACAGGGCCTAGCATTCAGTACTTC.

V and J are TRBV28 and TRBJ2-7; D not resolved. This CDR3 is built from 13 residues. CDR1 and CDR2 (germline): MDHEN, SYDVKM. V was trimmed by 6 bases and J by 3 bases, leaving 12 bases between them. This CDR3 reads CASRGGPLYEQYF. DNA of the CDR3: TGTGCCAGCAGGGGTGGGCCTCTCTACGAGCAGTACTTC.

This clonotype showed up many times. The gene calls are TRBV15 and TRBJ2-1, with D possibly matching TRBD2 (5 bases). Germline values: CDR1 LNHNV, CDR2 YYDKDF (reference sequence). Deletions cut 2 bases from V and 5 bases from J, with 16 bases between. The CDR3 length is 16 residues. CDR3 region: CATSRLDSLWNNEQFF. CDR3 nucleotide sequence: TGTGCCACCAGCAGACTGGACTCCCTGTGGAACAATGAGCAGTTCTTC.

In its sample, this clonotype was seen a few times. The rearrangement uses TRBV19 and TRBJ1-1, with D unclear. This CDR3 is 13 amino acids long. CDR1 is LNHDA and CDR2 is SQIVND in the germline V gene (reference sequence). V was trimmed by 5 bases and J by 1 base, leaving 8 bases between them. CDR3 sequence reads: CASSVTRNTEAFF. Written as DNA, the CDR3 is TGTGCCAGTAGTGTGACCCGGAACACTGAAGCTTTCTTT.

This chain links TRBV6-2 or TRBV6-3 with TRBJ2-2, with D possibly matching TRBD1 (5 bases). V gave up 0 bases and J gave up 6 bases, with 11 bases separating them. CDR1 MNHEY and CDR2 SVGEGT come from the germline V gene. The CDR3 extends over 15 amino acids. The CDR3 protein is CASSYSRQHSGELFF. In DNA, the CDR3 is TGTGCCAGCAGTTACTCGAGACAGCACTCCGGGGAGCTGTTTTTT.

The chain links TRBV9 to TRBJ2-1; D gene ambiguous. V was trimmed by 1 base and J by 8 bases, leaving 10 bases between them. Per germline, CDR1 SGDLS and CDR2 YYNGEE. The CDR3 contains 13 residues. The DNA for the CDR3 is TGTGCCAGCAGCGTATCCCTTTCCCATGAGCAGTTCTTC. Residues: CASSVSLSHEQFF. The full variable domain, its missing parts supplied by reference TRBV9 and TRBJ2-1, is DSGVTQTPKHLITATGQRVTLRCSPRSGDLSVYWYQQSLDQGLQFLIQYYNGEERAKGNILERFSAQQFPDLHSELNLSSLELGDSALYFCASSVSLSHEQFFGPGTRLTVL.

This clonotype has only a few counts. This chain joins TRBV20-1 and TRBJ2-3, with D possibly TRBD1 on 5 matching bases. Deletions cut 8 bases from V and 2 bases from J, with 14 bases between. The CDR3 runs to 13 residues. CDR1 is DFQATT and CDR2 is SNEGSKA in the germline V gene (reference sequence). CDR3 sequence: CSTPWGATDTQYF. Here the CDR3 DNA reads TGCAGTACCCCCTGGGGCGCCACAGATACGCAGTATTTT.